The sequence of this T cell receptor beta chain was determined in a study of T cell responses to AZD1222 COVID-19 vaccine. Overall study results and limits: Donors, mostly white British, included more females; clonal diversity was possibly underestimated.

Assay: immunoSEQ multiplex PCR; the TCRdb copy retains only in-frame clones and omits some. This table has 90,000 to 100,000 clones, approximately 90% appearing once. The CDR3 has 16 amino acids. Per germline, CDR1 SGHDT and CDR2 YYEEEE. The junction had 14 bases not matched to a gene; V was cut back by 4 bases and J by 9 bases. About this clone: Its antigen remains unidentified.

V gene TRBV5-6 combines with J gene TRBJ2-1; 9 bases agree with TRBD1. Sequences were derived from peripheral blood, sampled on day 0 of AZD1222 vaccination. The TCR comes from an adult in good health. The CDR3 DNA is TGTGCCAGCAGCAAACTCCGGGACAGGGAAGTACGTGAGCAGTTCTTC. This gives the protein CASSKLRDREVREQFF.